A single sample gave rise to the 29 T cell receptor beta chains below, sequenced in a study of control samples from healthy donors and cancer patients. The repertoire was sequenced with immunoSEQ multiplex PCR; TCRdb's copy has only in-frame clones and lacks some. The table includes some 150,000 clones, approximately 94% detected once. Sequencing input: PBMCs. Receptor source: a man aged 55 to 69 with colorectal cancer.

This clone was seen once. This sequence joins TRBV5-4 and TRBJ2-1; D perhaps matches TRBD2 (6 bases). Trimming took 4 bases from V and 8 from J, leaving 13 bases between them. CDR1 and CDR2 (germline): SGHNT, YYREEE (reference sequence). The CDR3 runs 13 residues. The CDR3 spells CASSLGGADEQFF. In DNA, the CDR3 is TGTGCCAGCAGCCTCGGAGGGGCAGATGAGCAGTTCTTC.

For this clone: Other DNA sequences in the sample encode the same CDR3. The chain links TRBV18 to TRBJ2-7; no firm D call. Germline V CDR1 and CDR2: KGHSH, LQKENI. This CDR3 region has 11 residues. Trimming removed 3 bases at V and 4 bases at J, with 4 bases between. CDR3 coding DNA: TGTGCCAGCTCACCGGGATACGAGCAGTACTTC. Translating it yields CASSPGYEQYF.

This rearrangement joins TRBV14 to TRBJ2-3, with 7 bases identical to TRBD2. CDR3 length: 13 residues. Germline V lookup: CDR1 SGHDN, CDR2 FVKESK. After removal of 8 bases from V and 4 bases from J, the junction contained 6 bases not matched to a gene. The CDR3: CASAGLSSDTQYF. The CDR3 DNA reads as TGTGCCAGCGCGGGACTATCATCAGATACGCAGTATTTT.

This clone was seen a single time. CDR3 sequence reads: CASSLTGFYGEETQYF. In DNA form, the CDR3 reads TGTGCCAGCAGCTTGACCGGGTTTTATGGGGAAGAGACCCAGTACTTC. The rearrangement uses TRBV5-6 and TRBJ2-5, with D uncertain. The CDR3 consists of 16 residues. Trimming cost V 1 base and J 3 bases, with 16 bases left between them. Germline-derived CDR1 and CDR2 are SGHDT and YYEEEE.

The chain links TRBV5-8 to TRBJ1-2; 8 nucleotides match TRBD1. V shed 0 bases and J 4 bases; nucleotides not matched to a gene: 5. There are 15 residues in the CDR3. The germline CDR1 and CDR2 sequences are SGHTS and YDEGEE. The CDR3 DNA follows: TGTGCCAGCAGCTTGGACCCAGGGGGCACCTATGGCTACACCTTC. Translated, it gives CASSLDPGGTYGYTF.

The V gene is TRBV5-1, the J gene TRBJ1-2, with TRBD1 matching 8 bases. With V trimmed by 4 bases and J by 4 bases, 12 bases remained unmatched. CDR3 size: 16 residues. Germline CDR1 SGHRS, CDR2 YFSETQ. The CDR3 nucleotides read TGCGCCAGCAGCCCGAAAACAGGGGGGTTCGGCTATGGCTACACCTTC. Its translation: CASSPKTGGFGYGYTF.

This chain connects TRBV11-3 to TRBJ1-2, with TRBD1 as a possible D gene (5 bases). The germline gives CDR1 SGHNT, CDR2 YENEEA. This CDR3 comprises 15 residues. Trimming shortened V by 7 bases and J by 6 bases, and 21 bases separated the two germline ends. CDR3 bases: TGTGCCAGCAAGGGGAAGGGTGAAGGGTTCAATGGCTACACCTTC. The encoded protein is CASKGKGEGFNGYTF.

The chain is built from TRBV6-5 and TRBJ2-7; 7 bases map to TRBD1. The CDR3 has 15 amino acids. The V and J ends lost 6 bases and 0 bases, in that order; junction bases with no gene match: 8. Germline CDR1 reads MNHEY; CDR2 reads SVGAGI. The CDR3: CASRRDRESSYEQYF. CDR3 bases: TGTGCCAGCAGGAGGGACAGAGAAAGCTCCTACGAGCAGTACTTC.

The rearrangement links TRBV28 to TRBJ2-7; the match to TRBD1 covers 7 bases. Per the germline V gene, CDR1 is MDHEN and CDR2 is SYDVKM. The junction had 8 bases not matched to a gene; V was cut back by 6 bases and J by 0 bases. The CDR3 contains 15 residues. CDR3 sequence: CASSTLHRGSYEQYF. The CDR3 coding sequence is TGTGCCAGCAGCACCCTTCACAGGGGCTCCTACGAGCAGTACTTC. Using reference TRBV28 and TRBJ2-7 for the parts outside the CDR3, the full variable domain is DVKVTQSSRYLVKRTGEKVFLECVQDMDHENMFWYRQDPGLGLRLIYFSYDVKMKEKGDIPEGYSVSREKKERFSLILESASTNQTSMYLCASSTLHRGSYEQYFGPGTRLTVT.

The chain links TRBV19 to TRBJ2-1, with 8 bases identical to TRBD1. V shed 7 bases, J shed 9 bases, and the junction held 14 bases outside the gene matches. The germline V gene has CDR1 LNHDA and CDR2 SQIVND (reference sequence). This CDR3 region has 15 residues. In DNA, the CDR3 is TGTGCCAGTAAACAGACAGGGGCGAGTTTAATTGAGCAGTTCTTC. This gives the protein CASKQTGASLIEQFF. The full variable domain, with the rest looked up from reference TRBV19 and TRBJ2-1, is DGGITQSPKYLFRKEGQNVTLSCEQNLNHDAMYWYRQDPGQGLRLIYYSQIVNDFQKGDIAEGYSVSREKKESFPLTVTSAQKNPTAFYLCASKQTGASLIEQFFGPGTRLTVL.

The gene calls are TRBV3-1 (or the pseudogene TRBV3-2) and TRBJ1-1; 7 bases agree with TRBD1. V trimming: 6 bases; J trimming: 0 bases; junction bases outside the gene matches: 10. The germline gives CDR1 LGHDT, CDR2 YNNKEL (reference sequence). The CDR3 runs 16 residues. The CDR3 is CASRLGTANMNTEAFF. The CDR3, as DNA: TGTGCCAGCAGACTAGGGACAGCAAATATGAACACTGAAGCTTTCTTT.

The rearrangement uses TRBV5-1 and TRBJ2-1; 10 bases are a match to TRBD2. The V segment lost 6 bases and the J segment 7 bases; nucleotides outside the gene matches: 13. Germline assignment: CDR1 SGHRS and CDR2 YFSETQ. The CDR3 is 16 residues long. DNA for the CDR3: TGCGCCAGCACCCCGAGAAGCGGGGGGGGCACAAATGAGCAGTTCTTC. This gives the protein CASTPRSGGGTNEQFF.

J is TRBJ2-7 and V is TRBV4-1; 9 bases fit TRBD1. V lost 0 bases, J lost 2 bases, and 8 bases stayed unmatched. The CDR3 covers 17 residues. Germline V gene lookup returns CDR1 MGHRA and CDR2 YSYEKL. CDR3 sequence reads: CASSQEPPGQGAYEQYF. For the CDR3, the DNA is TGCGCCAGCAGCCAAGAACCACCGGGACAGGGTGCCTACGAGCAGTACTTC.

The chain's CDR3 is CASSYTPRGPNTGELFF. The CDR3 DNA reads TGTGCCAGCAGTTATACCCCCCGGGGGCCGAACACCGGGGAGCTGTTTTTT. V usage is TRBV6-2 or TRBV6-3 and J usage is TRBJ2-2, with D possibly being TRBD1 or TRBD2 (6 bases each). The CDR3 totals 17 residues. The germline gives CDR1 MNHEY, CDR2 SVGEGT. V was shortened by 3 bases and J by 0 bases, with 14 bases between the two germline ends.

The chain links TRBV4-3 to TRBJ1-4; 7 nucleotides agree with TRBD1. This CDR3 has 17 amino acids. The germline CDR1 and CDR2 sequences are LGHNA and YSLEER. J was trimmed by 5 bases and V by 4 bases; bases with no gene match: 13. The CDR3 nucleotides are TGCGCCAGCAGCCTCAGTCCTTTGGGACAGACAAATGAAAAACTGTTTTTT. It is translated as CASSLSPLGQTNEKLFF.

The chain is built from TRBV6-5 and TRBJ1-3, with TRBD1 identical over 8 bases. Unmatched junction bases numbered 4, after V lost 6 bases and J lost 3 bases. The germline gives CDR1 MNHEY, CDR2 SVGAGI. This CDR3 comprises 14 residues. CDR3 sequence reads: CASSRTGNGNTIYF. Here the CDR3 DNA reads TGTGCCAGCAGCCGGACAGGGAATGGAAACACCATATATTTT.

The J gene is TRBJ1-2, the V gene TRBV7-2; a possible D gene is TRBD1 (6 bases). Trimming stripped 2 bases from V and 5 bases from J, with 12 bases between. This CDR3 is built from 14 residues. The V gene's germline CDR1 is SGHTA and CDR2 FQGNSA. CDR3 sequence reads: CASSLNRVGYGYTF. The CDR3 DNA reads as TGTGCCAGCAGCTTAAACAGGGTCGGGTATGGCTACACCTTC. The variable domain in full, with the rest retrieved from reference TRBV7-2 and TRBJ1-2, is GAGVSQSPSNKVTEKGKDVELRCDPISGHTALYWYRQSLGQGLEFLIYFQGNSAPDKSGLPSDRFSAERTGGSVSTLTIQRTQQEDSAVYLCASSLNRVGYGYTFGSGTRLTVV.

The chain employs TRBV5-6 and TRBJ2-3; TRBD2 is a possible D gene (5 bases). CDR3 length equals 15 residues. V gave up 2 bases and J gave up 0 bases, with 10 bases separating them. The germline gives CDR1 SGHDT, CDR2 YYEEEE. The DNA of the CDR3 is TGTGCCAGCAGCTTTGAGGGCCGCAGCACAGATACGCAGTATTTT. This encodes CASSFEGRSTDTQYF.

This rearrangement joins TRBV5-6 to TRBJ2-7; D might be TRBD2 (6 bases). Germline V gene data show CDR1 as SGHDT and CDR2 as YYEEEE. The CDR3 is 14 amino acids. Deletions cut 5 bases from V and 3 bases from J, with 15 bases between. The CDR3 DNA follows: TGTGCCAGCAGGCGAGCGGGCAGGAGCTACGAGCAGTACTTC. This translates into CASRRAGRSYEQYF.

The V call is TRBV7-2, the J call TRBJ1-1; D might be TRBD1 (6 bases). Germline V gives CDR1 SGHTA, CDR2 FQGNSA. Trimming cost V 2 bases and J 5 bases, with 9 bases left between them. The CDR3 loop spans 13 amino acids. The CDR3 loop is CASSLTGKTEAFF. CDR3 bases: TGTGCCAGCAGCTTAACAGGGAAAACTGAAGCTTTCTTT.

The count of this clone is one. This sequence joins TRBV11-2 and TRBJ2-5; D is unclear. V was cut by 3 bases and J by 5 bases, with 10 bases left in between. Germline loops: CDR1 SGHAT, CDR2 FQNNGV. This CDR3 is 13 amino acids long. DNA for the CDR3: TGTGCCAGCAGCTTCGGGCAGGCGGAGACCCAGTACTTC. Protein product: CASSFGQAETQYF.

This chain joins TRBV9 and TRBJ1-1, with D perhaps TRBD1 (6 bases). This CDR3 is 15 amino acids long. Between the trimmed V and J ends, which lost 2 bases and 2 bases, there was a span of 13 bases. The germline CDR1 and CDR2 sequences are SGDLS and YYNGEE. The CDR3 is CASSVNAGANTEAFF. The CDR3 DNA follows: TGTGCCAGCAGCGTGAACGCAGGGGCCAACACTGAAGCTTTCTTT. Full variable domain (rest looked up from reference TRBV9 and TRBJ1-1): DSGVTQTPKHLITATGQRVTLRCSPRSGDLSVYWYQQSLDQGLQFLIQYYNGEERAKGNILERFSAQQFPDLHSELNLSSLELGDSALYFCASSVNAGANTEAFFGQGTRLTVV.

This chain uses TRBV7-9 with TRBJ2-5; 9 bases agree with TRBD1. This CDR3 comprises 16 residues. V dropped 1 base and J dropped 2; count of bases not matched to a gene: 5. Germline CDR1 reads SEHNR; CDR2 reads FQNEAQ (reference sequence). This CDR3 reads CASSLVATGGQETQYF. The CDR3 nucleotides are TGTGCCAGCAGCTTAGTTGCGACAGGGGGACAAGAGACCCAGTACTTC. The variable domain in full, completed from reference TRBV7-9 and TRBJ2-5, reads DTGVSQNPRHKITKRGQNVTFRCDPISEHNRLYWYRQTLGQGPEFLTYFQNEAQLEKSRLLSDRFSAERPKGSFSTLEIQRTEQGDSAMYLCASSLVATGGQETQYFGPGTRLLVL.

This chain connects TRBV19 to TRBJ2-5; possible D gene TRBD2, 5 bases. Germline-derived CDR1 and CDR2 are LNHDA and SQIVND (reference sequence). The length of the CDR3 is 14 residues. Trimming took off 10 bases at V and 7 bases at J, with 22 bases between the two ends. CDR3 protein: CATNTRSTAGTQYF. CDR3 DNA sequence: TGTGCCACAAACACCCGGAGCACCGCGGGGACCCAGTACTTC.

The CDR3 here is CASSPRRRSSTDTQYF. The CDR3 coding sequence is TGTGCCAGCAGCCCCCGACGGCGAAGTAGCACAGATACGCAGTATTTT. The chain employs TRBV7-8 and TRBJ2-3; the D is unclear. CDR3 length: 16 amino acids. V dropped 5 bases and J dropped 0 bases, with 15 bases sitting between them. The germline CDR1 and CDR2 sequences are SGHVS and FQNEAQ.

The CDR3 bases are TGCGCCAGCAGCTTGATGGGGGCGAGATCTGGGGCCAACGTCCTGACTTTC. It is translated as CASSLMGARSGANVLTF. This rearrangement joins TRBV5-1 to TRBJ2-6; possible D gene TRBD1, 6 bases. Deletions cut 1 base from V and 1 base from J, with 12 bases between. The CDR3 is 17 amino acids. CDR1 is SGHRS and CDR2 is YFSETQ in the germline V gene.

The chain couples TRBV9 to TRBJ1-1; possibly TRBD1 for D (5 bases). The germline gives CDR1 SGDLS, CDR2 YYNGEE. There are 13 residues in the CDR3. CDR3 protein: CASGAGMNTEAFF. CDR3 DNA sequence: TGTGCAAGCGGGGCAGGCATGAACACTGAAGCTTTCTTT.

The chain has TRBV2 and TRBJ2-3, with 8 bases matching TRBD1. This CDR3 is built from 15 residues. Germline V lookup: CDR1 SNHLY, CDR2 FYNNEI. V was pared by 6 bases and J by 4 bases, with 9 bases of the junction left unmatched. This CDR3 is CASSIRDRSPDTQYF. DNA for the CDR3: TGTGCCAGCAGCATCCGGGACAGGAGCCCAGATACGCAGTATTTT.

This clone has a single count. The rearrangement uses TRBV7-2 and TRBJ2-7, with 7 positions matching TRBD2. Germline-derived CDR1 and CDR2 are SGHTA and FQGNSA. Losses at the gene ends were 4 bases for V and 2 bases for J; bases not matched to a gene: 11. CDR3 length equals 16 residues. The CDR3 DNA follows: TGTGCCAGCAGCTCCGGATCTAGCGGAATTACCTACGAGCAGTACTTC. This gives the protein CASSSGSSGITYEQYF.